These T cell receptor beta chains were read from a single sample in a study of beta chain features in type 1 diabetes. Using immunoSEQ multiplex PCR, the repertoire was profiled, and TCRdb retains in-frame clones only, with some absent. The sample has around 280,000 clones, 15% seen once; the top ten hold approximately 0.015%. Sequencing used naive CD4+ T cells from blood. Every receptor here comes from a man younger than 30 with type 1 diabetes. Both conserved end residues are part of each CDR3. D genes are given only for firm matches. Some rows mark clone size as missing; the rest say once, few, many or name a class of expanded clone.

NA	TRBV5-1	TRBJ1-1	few	TGCGCCAGCAGCTTGGCTCTGAACACTGAAGCTTTCTTT	CASSLALNTEAFF
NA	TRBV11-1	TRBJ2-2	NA	TGTGCCAGCAGGGCCGACGGAGGCTACACCGGGGAGCTGTTTTTT	CASRADGGYTGELFF
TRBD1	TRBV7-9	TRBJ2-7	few	TGTGCCAGCACCCAAGGGGGACAGGGGCAATACGAGCAGTACTTC	CASTQGGQGQYEQYF
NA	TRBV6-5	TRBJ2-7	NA	TGTGCCAGCAGTTTGACGGGGGGCCTCCAAGGCGAGCAGTACTTC	CASSLTGGLQGEQYF
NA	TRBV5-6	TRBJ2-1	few	TGTGCCAGCAGCTCCGTCGCACAATCATTACTATACAATGAGCAGTTCTTC	CASSSVAQSLLYNEQFF
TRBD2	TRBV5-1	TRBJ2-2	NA	TGCGCCAGCAGCATCGGTCTAGCGGGCGCGAACACCGGGGAGCTGTTTTTT	CASSIGLAGANTGELFF
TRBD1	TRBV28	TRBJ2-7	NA	TGTGCCAGCAGGAGACGGGACAGGGTTATGTACGAGCAGTACTTC	CASRRRDRVMYEQYF
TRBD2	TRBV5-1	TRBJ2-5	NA	TGCGCCAGCAGCCGGACTAGCGGGGGGCCAGAGACCCAGTACTTC	CASSRTSGGPETQYF
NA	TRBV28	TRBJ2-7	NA	TGTGCCAGCAGTTTCCCGACAGGTTCCTACGAGCAGTACTTC	CASSFPTGSYEQYF
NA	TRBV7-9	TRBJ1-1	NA	TGTGCCAGCAGCCCGGGAGGGCGTTACACTGAAGCTTTCTTT	CASSPGGRYTEAFF
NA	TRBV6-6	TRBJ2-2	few	TGTGCCAGCAGTTACCTCAACACCGGGGAGCTGTTTTTT	CASSYLNTGELFF
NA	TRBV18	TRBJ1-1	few	TGTGCCAGCTCACCAACAGGGATGGCTTTCTTT	CASSPTGMAFF
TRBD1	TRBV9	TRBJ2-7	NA	TGTGCCAGCAGCCTTGGGGACAGGGCCATCGAGCAGTACTTC	CASSLGDRAIEQYF
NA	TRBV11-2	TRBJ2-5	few	TGTGCCAGCAGCATTCCCGGGGAAAAGACCCAGTACTTC	CASSIPGEKTQYF
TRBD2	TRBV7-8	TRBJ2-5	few	TGTGCCAGCAGCTTAGCGGGGACTAGCGGGATTATACGAGGAGAGACCCAGTACTTC	CASSLAGTSGIIRGETQYF
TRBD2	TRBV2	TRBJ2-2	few	TGTGCCAGCAACCAGCGGGGAAGTACCGGGGAGCTGTTTTTT	CASNQRGSTGELFF
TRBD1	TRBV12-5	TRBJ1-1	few	TGTGCTAGTGGTTTGCCTGGACAGGGCCCCACTGAAGCTTTCTTT	CASGLPGQGPTEAFF
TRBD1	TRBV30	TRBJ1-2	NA	TGTGCCTGGAGCGCCGGGACAGGGGGAAGGAGCTATGGCTACACCTTC	CAWSAGTGGRSYGYTF
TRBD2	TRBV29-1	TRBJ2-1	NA	TGCAGCGTTATACTAGCGGGACGATACAATGAGCAGTTCTTC	CSVILAGRYNEQFF
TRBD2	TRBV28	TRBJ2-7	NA	TGTGCCAGCAGTTTACTTCTACTGACGCCCGCTGGGGGGACTACGAGGAACGAGCAGTACTTC	CASSLLLLTPAGGTTRNEQYF
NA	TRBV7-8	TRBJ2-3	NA	TGTGCCAGCAGCTTAGGGGCGTCCACAGATACGCAGTATTTT	CASSLGASTDTQYF
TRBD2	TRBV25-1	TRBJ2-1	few	TGTGCCAGCACCGCTCTAGCGGGAGGTGAGCAGTTCTTC	CASTALAGGEQFF
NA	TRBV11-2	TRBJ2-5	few	TGTGCCAGCAGCTTATCAGGGCTGGAGGAGACCCAGTACTTC	CASSLSGLEETQYF
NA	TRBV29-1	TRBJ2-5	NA	TGCAGCGTTGAGCTAGCTATCGAAAAGACCCAGTACTTC	CSVELAIEKTQYF
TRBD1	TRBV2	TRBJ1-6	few	TGTGCCAGCAGTGAAGAGGGACAGGGGATTGGTACGCCCCTCCACTTT	CASSEEGQGIGTPLHF
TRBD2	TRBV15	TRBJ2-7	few	TGTGCCACCAGCAGAGGAGGACTAGCGGATTACGAGCAGTACTTC	CATSRGGLADYEQYF
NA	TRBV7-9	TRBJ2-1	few	TGTGCCAGCAGCTTTGGCTACCTGGGGCGGACTGAGCAGTTCTTC	CASSFGYLGRTEQFF
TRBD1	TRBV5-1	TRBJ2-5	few	TGCGCCAGCAGCTTGGGACAGGGAGAAGAGACCCAGTACTTC	CASSLGQGEETQYF
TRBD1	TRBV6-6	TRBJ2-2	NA	TGTGCCAGCAGCTCCGGGACAGGGTTGAGGGAGCTGTTTTTT	CASSSGTGLRELFF
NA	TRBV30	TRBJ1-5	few	TGTGCCTGGGGATACATAACAGGGCCCCAGCATTTT	CAWGYITGPQHF
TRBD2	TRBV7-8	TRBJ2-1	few	TGTGCCAGCAGCTTATACACCGGACTAGCGGGAGGCAATGAGCAGTTCTTC	CASSLYTGLAGGNEQFF
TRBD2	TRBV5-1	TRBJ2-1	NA	TGCGCCAGCCGACTAGCGGGTGTCTACAATGAGCAGTTCTTC	CASRLAGVYNEQFF
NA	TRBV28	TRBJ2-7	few	TGTGCCAGCAGACTGTTAGGGGCGCGCGGCTCCTACGAGCAGTACTTC	CASRLLGARGSYEQYF
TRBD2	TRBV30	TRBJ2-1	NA	TGTGCCTGGAGATTAAGGACTAGCGGAAATAATTGGGGGTACAATGAGCAGTTCTTC	CAWRLRTSGNNWGYNEQFF
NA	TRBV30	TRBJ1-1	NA	TGTGCCTGGATCTCAGTTATGAACACTGAAGCTTTCTTT	CAWISVMNTEAFF
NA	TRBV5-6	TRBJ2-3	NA	TGTGCCAGCAGCGTTTACACAGATACGCAGTATTTT	CASSVYTDTQYF
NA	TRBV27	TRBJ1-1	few	TGTGCCAGCAGCGGAGGAGGGCTTGAAGCTTTCTTT	CASSGGGLEAFF
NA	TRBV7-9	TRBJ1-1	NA	TGTGCCAGCAGCTTAATAGGGGACACTGAAGCTTTCTTT	CASSLIGDTEAFF
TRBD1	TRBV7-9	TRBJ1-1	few	TGTGCCAGCAGCCTTGGACAGGGGCTGGTTGAAGCTTTCTTT	CASSLGQGLVEAFF
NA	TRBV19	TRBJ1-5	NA	TGTGCCAGTAGTATAATGTCAGGTAGCAATCAGCCCCAGCATTTT	CASSIMSGSNQPQHF